This T cell receptor (beta chain) was retrieved from a study of blood T cell repertoires in COVID-19. Clones were sequenced by immunoSEQ multiplex PCR, and TCRdb holds only the in-frame ones, with some missing. The repertoire has some 70,000 clones, 75% to 90% of them found once; the top ten carry 6.5% to 9%. The V end lost 5 bases, the J end lost 6 bases, and 13 bases lay between the germline ends. CDR3 length equals 13 residues. Germline V gives CDR1 MNHEY, CDR2 SVGAGI. Specimen: peripheral blood. This TCR came from a man aged 25-40 years with acute or convalescent COVID-19. The V gene is TRBV6-5, the J gene TRBJ1-2, with D possibly matching TRBD1 (6 bases). In nucleotides, the CDR3 is TGTGCCAGCAGTCTACTCAAGGGGGATGGCTACACCTTC. This codes for CASSLLKGDGYTF.